A single sample gave rise to the 15 T cell receptor beta chains below, sequenced in a study of shared clonotypes between healthy human individuals. Assay: immunoSEQ multiplex PCR; the TCRdb copy retains only in-frame clones and omits some. The sample lists more than 2,000,000 clones; approximately 90% were seen once. The sample taken for sequencing was naive CD4+ T cells sorted from blood. Indicated subset: CD45RA+ positively selected. These receptors all stem from a man aged 18 to 35 in good health.

The table lists this clone with a few counts. The rearrangement joins TRBV10-3 to TRBJ1-4; 8 nucleotides agree with TRBD1. From germline, CDR1 is ENHRY and CDR2 SYGVKD. The CDR3 spans 14 residues. With V trimmed by 6 bases and J by 6 bases, 6 bases remained unmatched. CDR3 protein: CAISQGAGDEKLFF. The DNA of the CDR3 is TGTGCCATCAGCCAGGGGGCCGGAGATGAAAAACTGTTTTTT.

V is TRBV19 and J is TRBJ1-1; 8 bases align to TRBD1. Germline CDR1 and CDR2: LNHDA and SQIVND (reference sequence). The CDR3 is 15 residues long. V was clipped by 4 bases and J by 4 bases; unmatched bases: 8. CDR3 in amino acids: CASSTLGQGFTEAFF. The CDR3 DNA sequence: TGTGCCAGTAGTACGTTAGGACAGGGTTTCACTGAAGCTTTCTTT.

In regard to this clone: This CDR3 is also generated by other DNA sequences in the sample. The chain employs TRBV18 and TRBJ1-5; TRBD1 matches at 7 bases. Germline CDR1 is KGHSH and CDR2 is LQKENI. The CDR3 loop spans 14 amino acids. Trimming took 6 bases from V and 2 from J; bases not matched to a gene: 4. As DNA, the CDR3 is TGTGCCAGCTCTCCCGGGACAGGCAATCAGCCCCAGCATTTT. Encoded protein: CASSPGTGNQPQHF.

Points on this clone: This specimen includes other DNA sequences encoding the same CDR3. This chain joins TRBV5-4 and TRBJ2-2; the D gene is possibly TRBD2 (6 bases). The CDR3 sequence is 16 residues long. Germline CDR1 and CDR2: SGHNT and YYREEE (reference sequence). The V end was cut by 0 bases, the J end by 0 bases, with 9 bases between. The CDR3 protein is CASSLEGLPNTGELFF. CDR3 DNA sequence: TGTGCCAGCAGCTTGGAAGGACTACCGAACACCGGGGAGCTGTTTTTT.

This chain uses TRBV15 with TRBJ1-2; D is perhaps TRBD1 (6 bases). V dropped 0 bases and J dropped 8 bases, with 34 bases sitting between them. The CDR3 is made up of 21 amino acids. CDR1 and CDR2 (germline): LNHNV, YYDKDF (reference sequence). CDR3 coding DNA: TGTGCCACCAGCAGAGATGAAGCCGGGACATGGAGCCTGGAGGAAATGAGAGGCTACACCTTC. Its protein is CATSRDEAGTWSLEEMRGYTF.

Note on this clone: At the DNA level, this CDR3 is encoded by other sequences in the same sample as well. This rearrangement joins TRBV10-3 to TRBJ1-6; 7 positions match TRBD1. CDR3 size: 13 residues. Germline V lookup: CDR1 ENHRY, CDR2 SYGVKD. With 6 bases clipped from V and 7 bases from J, the junction kept 3 bases outside the gene matches. The CDR3: CAISSDRNSPLHF. The CDR3 DNA follows: TGTGCCATCAGCTCGGACAGGAATTCACCCCTCCACTTT.

V and J are TRBV19 and TRBJ1-3, with D maybe TRBD1 (5 bases). This CDR3 has 15 amino acids. Germline CDR1 is LNHDA and CDR2 is SQIVND (reference sequence). The V gene lost 2 bases and the J gene lost 2 bases, with 10 bases spanning the gap. The CDR3 here is CASSIQGTTGNTIYF. The CDR3 coding sequence is TGTGCCAGTAGTATACAGGGTACTACTGGAAACACCATATATTTT.

The gene calls are TRBV10-3 and TRBJ1-1; 8 bases are a match to TRBD1. V trimming: 8 bases; J trimming: 5 bases; junction bases outside the gene matches: 10. This CDR3 contains 14 residues. The germline V gene has CDR1 ENHRY and CDR2 SYGVKD. This CDR3 reads CAILPDRANTEAFF. The CDR3 DNA sequence: TGTGCCATCTTGCCGGACAGGGCGAATACTGAAGCTTTCTTT.

This clone was seen just once. Other DNA sequences in the sample encode the same CDR3. The rearrangement joins TRBV6-6 to TRBJ2-7; maybe TRBD2 (5 bases). The V end lost 0 bases, the J end lost 3 bases, and 6 bases lay between the germline ends. CDR3 length equals 13 residues. Germline CDR1 reads MNHNY; CDR2 reads SVGAGI (reference sequence). The CDR3 sequence is CASSYSRDYEQYF. The CDR3 DNA reads TGTGCCAGCAGTTACTCCCGGGACTACGAGCAGTACTTC.

This sequence joins TRBV7-8 and TRBJ2-2; TRBD1 agrees at 7 bases. The CDR3 consists of 15 residues. Germline trimming cut 6 bases from V and 0 bases from J; bases unmatched to any gene: 4. The germline V gene has CDR1 SGHVS and CDR2 FQNEAQ. CDR3 amino acids: CASRWGQSNTGELFF. The CDR3 coding sequence is TGTGCCAGCAGGTGGGGACAGTCGAACACCGGGGAGCTGTTTTTT.

The rearrangement links TRBV27 to TRBJ1-5; D ambiguous. The V gene's germline CDR1 is MNHEY and CDR2 SMNVEV (reference sequence). The CDR3 consists of 15 residues. V lost 1 base to trimming and J lost 3 bases, with 10 bases between them. The DNA for the CDR3 is TGTGCCAGCAGTTTATTAGGGCACCTCAATCAGCCCCAGCATTTT. Protein product: CASSLLGHLNQPQHF.

This clone was recorded once. The chain employs TRBV2 and TRBJ1-2, with D perhaps TRBD1 (5 bases). The CDR3 runs to 17 residues. The germline CDR1 and CDR2 sequences are SNHLY and FYNNEI. Trimming removed 5 bases at V and 2 bases at J, with 21 bases between. The CDR3: CASSLTASPPLNYGYTF. In DNA, the CDR3 is TGTGCCAGCAGTCTGACAGCCTCTCCCCCACTCAACTATGGCTACACCTTC. Looking up the rest from reference TRBV2 and TRBJ1-2 gives the full variable domain: EPEVTQTPSHQVTQMGQEVILRCVPISNHLYFYWYRQILGQKVEFLVSFYNNEISEKSEIFDDQFSVERPDGSNFTLKIRSTKLEDSAMYFCASSLTASPPLNYGYTFGSGTRLTVV.

This chain connects TRBV25-1 to TRBJ2-7; a weak D match, TRBD2 (8 bases). The CDR3 is 15 residues long. Germline V lookup: CDR1 MGHDK, CDR2 SYGVNS. V was clipped by 11 bases and J by 0 bases, with 20 bases between them. CDR3 nucleotide sequence: TGTGCCTTTTACCCGGGGGGGACAGCCTCCTACGAGCAGTACTTC. Translating it yields CAFYPGGTASYEQYF.

The chain combines TRBV6-4 with TRBJ2-2; 8 bases are a match to TRBD1. J gave up 5 bases and V 7 bases, and 15 bases lay outside the gene matches. The CDR3 has 17 residues. Germline CDR1 reads MRHNA; CDR2 reads SNTAGT. The CDR3 region is CASTGTGGQQKTGELFF. The DNA of the CDR3 is TGTGCCAGCACCGGGACAGGTGGACAACAAAAAACCGGGGAGCTGTTTTTT.

This chain connects TRBV7-6 to TRBJ2-5; tentatively, D is TRBD2 (5 bases). The CDR3 totals 16 residues. V was trimmed by 1 base and J by 6 bases, leaving 18 bases between them. Germline-derived CDR1 and CDR2 are SGHVS and FNYEAQ. The CDR3 is CASSLGGDKISQTQYF. The CDR3 nucleotides read TGTGCCAGCAGCTTAGGGGGAGACAAAATAAGCCAGACCCAGTACTTC.